The rows below give T cell receptor beta chains drawn from one sample of a study of cytomegalovirus exposure and HLA in healthy donors. The method was immunoSEQ multiplex PCR; TCRdb's version includes in-frame clones alone and lacks a portion of them. The data hold about 140,000 clones, with less than 85% observed a single time. Sequencing input: PBMCs. The receptors were sampled from a woman aged 45-59 years in good health and CMV-seropositive. Both conserved end residues are part of each CDR3. A D gene is named only where the DNA matches it firmly. Size is stated for part of the rows, as once, few or many counts, or as a class when the clone is expanded.

V	size	D	J	CDR3	DNA
TRBV9	NA	TRBD1	TRBJ2-3	CATDRVTDTQYF	TGTGCCACAGACAGGGTCACAGATACGCAGTATTTT
TRBV11-3	NA	NA	TRBJ2-1	CASSLDRDSYNEQFF	TGTGCCAGCAGCTTAGACAGGGACTCCTACAATGAGCAGTTCTTC
TRBV6-1	NA	NA	TRBJ1-5	CASGGGNQPQHF	TGTGCCAGCGGGGGCGGCAATCAGCCCCAGCATTTT
TRBV2	once	TRBD1	TRBJ2-1	CASGTGYNEQFF	TGTGCCAGCGGGACAGGATACAATGAGCAGTTCTTC
TRBV6-4	NA	NA	TRBJ1-2	CASSESGVYGYTF	TGTGCCAGCAGTGAGTCAGGGGTCTATGGCTACACCTTC
TRBV5-6	few	TRBD1	TRBJ1-5	CASSLGTGARQPQHF	TGTGCCAGCAGCCTAGGGACAGGGGCCCGTCAGCCCCAGCATTTT
TRBV4-2	NA	TRBD1	TRBJ2-7	CASSQGEGQGHEQYF	TGTGCCAGCAGCCAAGGGGAGGGACAGGGCCACGAGCAGTACTTC
TRBV5-6	few	NA	TRBJ1-1	CASSKGQVRLNTEAFF	TGTGCCAGCAGCAAGGGGCAGGTTAGGCTTAACACTGAAGCTTTCTTT
TRBV27	NA	TRBD1	TRBJ1-2	CASTRTGGRYGYTF	TGTGCCAGCACCCGGACAGGGGGCCGCTATGGCTACACCTTC
TRBV19	NA	NA	TRBJ1-6	CASSIPGMQDSDSPLHF	TGTGCCAGTAGTATCCCCGGGATGCAGGACAGTGATTCACCCCTCCACTTT